This is a list of T cell receptor beta chains from one sample in a study of T cells in Graves' hyperthyroidism and ophthalmopathy. In TCRdb, the multiplex PCR reads were re-called with MiXCR into one record per CDR3 protein. The table shows around 500,000 distinct CDR3 sequences, with approximately 14% occurring only once. Material for sequencing was blood. These receptors were collected from a middle-aged woman with Graves' hyperthyroidism. CDR3s include the opening cysteine and the closing phenylalanine or tryptophan. Fields, in order: clone size, D gene, J gene, V gene, CDR3 protein, CDR3 DNA. The D gene is left open where the match is weak. Clone size is given for some rows only: seen once, a few or many times, or a class if the clone is expanded.

>many|TRBD1|TRBJ2-1|TRBV3-1
CASSRQGDYNEQFF
TGTGCCAGCAGCCGACAGGGGGATTACAATGAGCAGTTCTTC
>few|.|TRBJ2-2|TRBV6-1
CASKRAGGDGELFF
TGTGCCAGCAAAAGGGCAGGGGGGGACGGGGAGCTGTTTTTT
>.|.|TRBJ2-5|TRBV25-1
CASSEARGGQETQYF
TGTGCCAGCAGTGAAGCCCGGGGTGGCCAAGAGACCCAGTACTTC
>few|.|TRBJ1-5|TRBV28
CASSERTRSSQPQHF
TGTGCCAGCAGTGAGAGGACAAGAAGCAGTCAGCCCCAGCATTTT
>many|.|TRBJ2-7|TRBV10-1
CASSEAPGVQQYF
TGCGCCAGCAGTGAGGCCCCAGGGGTGCAGCAGTACTTC
>.|.|TRBJ1-2|TRBV11-2
CASSLNRNTGKDYGYTF
TGTGCCAGCAGCTTGAACAGAAACACAGGGAAGGACTATGGCTACACCTTC
>many|.|TRBJ2-7|TRBV27
CASSSGGSTYEQYF
TGTGCCAGCAGTTCTGGTGGGTCCACCTACGAGCAGTACTTC
>.|.|TRBJ1-2|TRBV20-1
CSASLYRDTTNYGYTF
TGCAGTGCTAGCCTATACCGGGACACTACTAACTATGGCTACACCTTC
>many|.|TRBJ1-6|TRBV30
CAWSEGPGASPLHF
TGTGCCTGGAGTGAGGGTCCGGGGGCCTCACCCCTCCACTTT
>many|TRBD1|TRBJ2-1|TRBV28
CASSPRTGPQFF
TGTGCCAGCAGTCCCAGGACAGGGCCGCAGTTCTTC
>.|.|TRBJ2-7|TRBV10-2
CASSTQPFYEQYF
TGCGCCAGCAGTACTCAGCCTTTCTACGAGCAGTACTTC
>.|.|TRBJ1-2|TRBV3-1
CASSQERGANYGYTF
TGTGCCAGCAGCCAAGAGCGGGGAGCGAACTATGGCTACACCTTC
>many|.|TRBJ2-1|TRBV24-1
CATSVANEQFF
TGTGCCACCAGTGTCGCGAATGAGCAGTTCTTC
>many|TRBD2|TRBJ2-3|TRBV20-1
CSATGLAGGYTDTQYF
TGCAGTGCTACGGGACTAGCGGGAGGGTACACAGATACGCAGTATTTT
>many|.|TRBJ2-1|TRBV6-1
CASSDLGQDSEQFF
TGTGCCAGCAGTGACCTAGGGCAGGACAGTGAGCAGTTCTTC
>few|.|TRBJ1-4|TRBV4-1
CASSQDQRGGSEKLFF
TGCGCCAGCAGCCAAGATCAACGTGGGGGGTCTGAAAAACTGTTTTTT
>many|TRBD1|TRBJ2-1|TRBV28
CASSSPGQNFYEQFF
TGTGCCAGCAGTTCGCCGGGACAGAACTTTTATGAGCAGTTCTTC
>many|.|TRBJ2-7|TRBV5-1
CASSLGGDTYEQYF
TGCGCCAGCAGCTTGGGGGGAGATACATACGAGCAGTACTTC
>many|TRBD2|TRBJ2-5|TRBV2
CASRLGLAGGQETQYF
TGTGCCAGTAGGCTGGGACTAGCGGGAGGGCAAGAGACCCAGTACTTC
>few|TRBD2|TRBJ2-2|TRBV7-9
CATMGLAGVGTGELFF
TGTGCCACAATGGGACTAGCGGGAGTTGGAACCGGGGAGCTGTTTTTT
>many|.|TRBJ2-7|TRBV20-1
CSASDGGGILEEQYF
TGCAGTGCTAGTGATGGGGGTGGGATCCTTGAGGAGCAGTACTTC
>.|.|TRBJ2-1|TRBV11-2
CASSLDSMNEQFF
TGTGCCAGCAGCTTAGATTCCATGAATGAGCAGTTCTTC
>many|.|TRBJ1-1|TRBV3-1
CASTREGNTEAFF
TGTGCCAGCACAAGGGAGGGGAACACTGAAGCTTTCTTT
>.|TRBD2|TRBJ2-2|TRBV24-1
CATSNAGTKNTGELFF
TGTGCCACCAGTAACGCCGGGACTAAAAACACCGGGGAGCTGTTTTTT
>few|.|TRBJ1-5|TRBV29-1
CSVGDSASQPQHF
TGCAGCGTTGGGGACTCAGCGAGTCAGCCCCAGCATTTT
>many|TRBD2|TRBJ2-1|TRBV2
CASIDKGSGRDEQFF
TGTGCCAGCATCGATAAGGGGAGCGGGAGGGATGAGCAGTTCTTC
>.|.|TRBJ2-6|TRBV30
CAWSVGWDLFSGANVLTF
TGTGCCTGGAGTGTAGGGTGGGACCTGTTCTCTGGGGCCAACGTCCTGACTTTC
>many|.|TRBJ1-2|TRBV2
CASSGGVYYGYTF
TGTGCCAGCAGCGGGGGCGTATACTATGGCTACACCTTC
>.|TRBD1|TRBJ1-2|TRBV20-1
CSARGQGLGGYTF
TGCAGTGCCCGCGGACAGGGATTAGGTGGCTACACCTTC
>many|.|TRBJ1-1|TRBV19
CASSIRTGDEAFF
TGTGCCAGTAGTATTAGGACGGGGGATGAAGCTTTCTTT
>.|TRBD2|TRBJ2-7|TRBV29-1
CSVGQGLAVPYEQYF
TGCAGCGTTGGGCAGGGACTAGCGGTTCCCTACGAGCAGTACTTC
>few|TRBD2|TRBJ2-1|TRBV27
CASSSLWGPSGRALNEQFF
TGTGCCAGCAGTTCCCTATGGGGCCCTAGCGGGAGGGCCCTCAATGAGCAGTTCTTC
>many|TRBD1|TRBJ2-2|TRBV2
CASRNGQGNTGELFF
TGTGCCAGCAGAAACGGACAGGGGAACACCGGGGAGCTGTTTTTT
>many|TRBD1|TRBJ1-2|TRBV27
CASSLSPTGGDYGYTF
TGTGCCAGCAGTTTATCTCCCACAGGGGGGGACTATGGCTACACCTTC
>few|TRBD2|TRBJ2-7|TRBV20-1
CSANKILSGSEQYF
TGCAGTGCTAACAAAATACTAAGCGGGAGCGAGCAGTACTTC
>many|.|TRBJ2-3|TRBV20-1
CSASRGMRGDTQYF
TGCAGTGCTAGCCGGGGGATGAGGGGAGATACGCAGTATTTT
>.|TRBD2|TRBJ2-3|TRBV5-1
CASKRTSGIVADTQYF
TGCGCCAGCAAACGGACTAGCGGGATTGTGGCAGATACGCAGTATTTT
>many|.|TRBJ2-1|TRBV2
CASRDIGYSEQFF
TGTGCCAGCAGGGATATAGGGTACTCTGAGCAGTTCTTC
>many|.|TRBJ2-5|TRBV7-9
CASSLLLSFQETQYF
TGTGCCAGCAGCTTACTGTTGAGCTTTCAGGAGACCCAGTACTTC
>.|.|TRBJ1-6|TRBV5-5
CASSPRTDHSYNSPLHF
TGTGCCAGCAGCCCCAGGACAGACCATTCCTATAATTCACCCCTCCACTTT
>few|.|TRBJ2-2|TRBV5-8
CASSRSGTPGTGELFF
TGTGCCAGCAGCCGTTCGGGGACCCCAGGCACCGGGGAGCTGTTTTTT
>many|TRBD2|TRBJ2-1|TRBV29-1
CSVETSGFHEQFF
TGCAGCGTTGAGACTAGCGGGTTTCACGAGCAGTTCTTC
>many|.|TRBJ1-1|TRBV18
CASSPTWEGSEAFF
TGTGCCAGCTCACCTACCTGGGAAGGGTCCGAAGCTTTCTTT
>many|.|TRBJ2-1|TRBV3-1
CASSRPYNEQFF
TGTGCCAGCAGCCGCCCCTACAATGAGCAGTTCTTC
>many|TRBD2|TRBJ2-1|TRBV11-2
CASSLEIGRSYNEQFF
TGTGCCAGCAGCTTAGAAATCGGGAGGTCCTACAATGAGCAGTTCTTC
>.|.|TRBJ2-1|TRBV19
CASTLAAGTYNEQFF
TGTGCCAGTACCCTCGCGGCGGGTACATACAATGAGCAGTTCTTC
>many|.|TRBJ2-7|TRBV20-1
CSARENTQGRGEQYF
TGCAGTGCTAGAGAAAATACCCAGGGGCGAGGCGAGCAGTACTTC
>many|TRBD1|TRBJ1-4|TRBV2
CASRQGWGEKLFF
TGTGCCAGCAGACAGGGGTGGGGTGAAAAACTGTTTTTT
>.|TRBD1|TRBJ1-1|TRBV6-1
CASSELQGDAFF
TGTGCCAGCAGTGAGCTACAGGGGGACGCTTTCTTT
>many|TRBD1|TRBJ2-7|TRBV20-1
CSARGDRRSYEQYF
TGCAGTGCTAGGGGGGACAGGCGATCCTACGAGCAGTACTTC